This T cell receptor beta chain emerged from a study of T cell responses to AZD1222 COVID-19 vaccine. Pooled together were second doses at about 4 or about 12 weeks. V lost 0 bases and J lost 6, with 12 bases in between. Germline V gene data show CDR1 as MNHEY and CDR2 as SVGEGT. This CDR3 comprises 15 residues. TCRdb's copy holds only in-frame clones and misses some; the assay was immunoSEQ multiplex PCR. The sample consists of 54,000 or so clones, about 80% of them appearing once. General observations from the study: White British people made up most donors, females outnumbered males, and clonal diversity was possibly underestimated. Spike-specific TCR breadth and depth rose after two AZD1222 doses.

On this clone itself: Its specificity is unknown.

The chain couples TRBV6-2 or TRBV6-3 to TRBJ1-5; a weak D match, TRBD1 (6 bases). The input for sequencing was peripheral blood, taken 28 days after the second AZD1222 dose. The TCR sequence derives from an adult who received the AZD1222 COVID-19 vaccine. The CDR3 DNA sequence: TGTGCCAGCAGTTACTCCCGGACAGCAATTCAGCCCCAGCATTTT. It translates to CASSYSRTAIQPQHF.